This TCR beta chain originates from a study of blood T cell repertoires in COVID-19. Study-wide context: Samples came from the United States, Italy and Spain, spanning acute and convalescent COVID-19. From T cells, B-cell-depleted T cells, or PBMCs came the material, which was cDNA or gDNA.

As originally analysed: Reference gene primers were amplified, and this amplification served to estimate nucleated cell counts. This table comes from immunoSEQ multiplex PCR, and its TCRdb copy is limited to in-frame clones, with some not included. V and J calls and clone size are given by that table; D and trimming were obtained from the DNA. The sample holds around 270,000 clones; about 91% are singletons and the top ten take around 2.5%. CDR1 and CDR2 from the germline V gene are LGHNA and YSLEER. The trim removed 0 bases at V and 0 bases at J, leaving 8 bases unmatched. The CDR3 length is 17 residues.

The receptor comes from a person aged 18 to 30 with COVID-19, enrolled during active disease. The J gene is TRBJ2-7, the V gene TRBV4-3; 7 positions agree with TRBD1. The material sequenced was peripheral blood. CDR3 loop: CASSQDMRWDSSYEQYF. The CDR3 DNA follows: TGCGCCAGCAGCCAAGATATGCGATGGGACAGCTCCTACGAGCAGTACTTC.